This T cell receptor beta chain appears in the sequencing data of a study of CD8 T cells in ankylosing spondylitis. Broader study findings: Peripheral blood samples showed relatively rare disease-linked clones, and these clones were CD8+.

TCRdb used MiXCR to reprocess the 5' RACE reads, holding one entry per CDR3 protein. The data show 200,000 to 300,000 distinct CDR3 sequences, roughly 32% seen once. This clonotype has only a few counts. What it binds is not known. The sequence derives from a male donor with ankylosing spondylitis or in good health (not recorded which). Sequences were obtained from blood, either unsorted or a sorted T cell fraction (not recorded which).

CDR3 in DNA: TGCAGTGCCCGGGACGGTCGCTGGTTGGGCGAGCAGTACTTC. This encodes CSARDGRWLGEQYF. The chain combines TRBV20-1 with TRBJ2-7; perhaps D is TRBD1 or TRBD2 (5 bases each). Germline lookup yields CDR1 DFQATT and CDR2 SNEGSKA (reference sequence). CDR3 length: 14 residues. Trimming removed 6 bases from V and 6 bases from J, with 21 bases in between.